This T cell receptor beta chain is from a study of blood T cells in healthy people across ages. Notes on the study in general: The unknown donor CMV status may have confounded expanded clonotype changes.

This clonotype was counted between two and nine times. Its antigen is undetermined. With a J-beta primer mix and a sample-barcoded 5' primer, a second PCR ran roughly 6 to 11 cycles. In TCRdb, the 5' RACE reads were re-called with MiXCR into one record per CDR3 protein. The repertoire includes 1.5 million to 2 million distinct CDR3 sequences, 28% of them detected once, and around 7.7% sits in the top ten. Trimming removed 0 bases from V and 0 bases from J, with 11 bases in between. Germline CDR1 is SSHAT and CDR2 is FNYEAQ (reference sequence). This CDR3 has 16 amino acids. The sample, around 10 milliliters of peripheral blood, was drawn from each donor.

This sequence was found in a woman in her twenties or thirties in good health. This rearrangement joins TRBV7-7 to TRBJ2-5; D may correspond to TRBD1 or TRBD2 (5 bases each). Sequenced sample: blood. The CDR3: CASSLAPGRNQETQYF. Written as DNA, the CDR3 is TGTGCCAGCAGCTTAGCGCCGGGACGGAACCAAGAGACCCAGTACTTC.